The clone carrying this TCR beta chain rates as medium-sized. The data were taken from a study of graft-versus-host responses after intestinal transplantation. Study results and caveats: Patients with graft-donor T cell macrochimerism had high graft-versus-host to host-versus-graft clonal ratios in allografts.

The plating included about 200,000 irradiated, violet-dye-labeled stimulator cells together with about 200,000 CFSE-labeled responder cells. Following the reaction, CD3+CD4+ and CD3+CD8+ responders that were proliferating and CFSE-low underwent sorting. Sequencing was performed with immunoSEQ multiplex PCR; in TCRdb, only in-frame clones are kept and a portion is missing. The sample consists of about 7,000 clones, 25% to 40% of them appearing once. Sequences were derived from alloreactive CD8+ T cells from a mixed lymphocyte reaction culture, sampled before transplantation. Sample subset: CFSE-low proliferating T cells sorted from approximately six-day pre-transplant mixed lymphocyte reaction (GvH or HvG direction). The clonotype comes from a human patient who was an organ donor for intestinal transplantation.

CDR3 region: CASSTKPGQGGNTEAFF. In nucleotides, the CDR3 is TGTGCCAGCAGCACCAAACCGGGACAGGGGGGAAACACTGAAGCTTTCTTT. The rearrangement joins TRBV7-2 to TRBJ1-1, with TRBD1 matching over 11 bases. Per germline, CDR1 SGHTA and CDR2 FQGNSA. This CDR3 is 17 amino acids long. After removal of 5 bases from V and 2 bases from J, the junction contained 10 bases not matched to a gene.